The present T cell receptor (beta chain) was sequenced within a study of control samples from healthy donors and cancer patients. Data came from immunoSEQ multiplex PCR; TCRdb stores just in-frame clones and leaves some out. The table shows about 95,000 clones, with about 88% occurring only once. Trimming left V 1 base short and J 8 bases short, with 11 bases between. The CDR3 length is 13 residues. The V gene's germline CDR1 is LNHNV and CDR2 YYDKDF (reference sequence). This chain connects TRBV15 to TRBJ1-1; D possibly corresponds to TRBD1 (5 bases). This TCR came from a woman aged 70-85 years in good health. Sample: blood. The CDR3 nucleotides are TGTGCCACCAGCAGAGCGGTGACAGCAGAAGCTTTCTTT. Amino acid sequence: CATSRAVTAEAFF. Filled out from reference TRBV15 and TRBJ1-1, the complete variable domain reads DAMVIQNPRYQVTQFGKPVTLSCSQTLNHNVMYWYQQKSSQAPKLLFHYYDKDFNNEADTPDNFQSRRPNTSFCFLDIRSPGLGDTAMYLCATSRAVTAEAFFGQGTRLTVV.